This TCR beta chain is from a study of blood T cell repertoires in COVID-19. Using immunoSEQ multiplex PCR, the repertoire was profiled, and TCRdb retains in-frame clones only, with some absent. Among about 50,000 clones, over 80% were seen once, and the ten largest hold around 12%. Germline V gene sequence: CDR1 SEHNR, CDR2 FQNEAQ (reference sequence). The CDR3 covers 15 residues. With 5 bases removed from V and 4 bases from J, the gap between germline ends came to 15 bases. The TCR sequence derives from a human donor in a cohort sampled during active COVID-19. The source material was peripheral blood. The J gene is TRBJ1-5, the V gene TRBV7-9, with a weak D call TRBD1 (5 bases). The CDR3: CASSPTQGGNQPQHF. In DNA, the CDR3 is TGTGCCAGCAGCCCTACTCAGGGTGGGAATCAGCCCCAGCATTTT.